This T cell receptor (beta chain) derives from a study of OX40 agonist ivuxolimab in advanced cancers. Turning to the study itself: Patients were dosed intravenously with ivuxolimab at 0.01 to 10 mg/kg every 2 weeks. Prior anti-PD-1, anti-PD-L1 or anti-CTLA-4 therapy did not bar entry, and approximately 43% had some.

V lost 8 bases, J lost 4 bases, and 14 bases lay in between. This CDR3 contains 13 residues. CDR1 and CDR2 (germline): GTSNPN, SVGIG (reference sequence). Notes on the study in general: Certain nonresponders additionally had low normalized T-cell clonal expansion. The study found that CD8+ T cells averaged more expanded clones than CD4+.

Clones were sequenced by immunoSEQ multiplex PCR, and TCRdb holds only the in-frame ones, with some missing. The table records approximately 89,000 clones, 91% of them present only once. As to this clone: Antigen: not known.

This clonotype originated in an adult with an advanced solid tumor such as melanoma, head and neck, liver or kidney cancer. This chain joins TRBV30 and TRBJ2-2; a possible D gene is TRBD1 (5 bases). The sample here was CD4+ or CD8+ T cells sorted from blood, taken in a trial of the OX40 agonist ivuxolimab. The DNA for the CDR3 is TGTGCCCGCCGACAGAGGCCCACCGGGGAGCTGTTTTTT. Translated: CARRQRPTGELFF.